This record concerns one T cell receptor beta chain sequence. What it recognizes is unknown. This CDR3 region has 14 residues. CDR1 is SGHTA, CDR2 FQGNSA, per germline. V was clipped by 1 base and J by 0 bases, with 5 bases between them. These data are taken from a study of early T cells in non-severe SARS-CoV-2 infection. Study context: The input, bulk RNA from unsorted whole blood, was sequenced, and chains were unpaired.

Overall study findings and caveats: Database matching using VDJdb favored anti-spike CD8 responses, with private and CD4 specificities left missing.

Unique molecular identifiers tagged individual cDNA molecules. TCRdb fed the 5' RACE reads into MiXCR, producing one record per CDR3 protein. Of 70,000 to 90,000 distinct CDR3 sequences in the sample, approximately 12% were seen once. This clonotype was sampled from an adult who was a healthcare worker with PCR-confirmed SARS-CoV-2 infection or an uninfected control (not recorded which). J is TRBJ2-3 and V is TRBV7-2; D is undetermined. Material for sequencing was whole blood. This CDR3 reads CASSLGYSTDTQYF. The DNA for the CDR3 is TGTGCCAGCAGCTTAGGCTACAGCACAGATACGCAGTATTTT.